This entry concerns a single TCR beta chain. Data came from immunoSEQ multiplex PCR; TCRdb stores just in-frame clones and leaves some out. The data show roughly 90,000 clones, 94% seen once. The CDR3 has 13 residues. Germline CDR1 reads MNHNS; CDR2 reads SASEGT. V was clipped by 8 bases and J by 7 bases; unmatched bases: 10. This sample was taken from a study of OX40 agonist ivuxolimab in advanced cancers. Study background: Age averaged around 58 years (range about 23 to 85), and 82.7% were male.

This receptor was identified in an adult with an advanced solid tumor such as melanoma, head and neck, liver or kidney cancer. The V and J genes are TRBV6-1 and TRBJ2-5, with TRBD2 matching 7 bases. The sample here was CD4+ or CD8+ T cells sorted from blood, taken in a trial of the OX40 agonist ivuxolimab. CDR3 nucleotide sequence: TGTGCCAGCTTTGGGGACGGGAGGCGGACCCAGTACTTC. It is translated as CASFGDGRRTQYF.